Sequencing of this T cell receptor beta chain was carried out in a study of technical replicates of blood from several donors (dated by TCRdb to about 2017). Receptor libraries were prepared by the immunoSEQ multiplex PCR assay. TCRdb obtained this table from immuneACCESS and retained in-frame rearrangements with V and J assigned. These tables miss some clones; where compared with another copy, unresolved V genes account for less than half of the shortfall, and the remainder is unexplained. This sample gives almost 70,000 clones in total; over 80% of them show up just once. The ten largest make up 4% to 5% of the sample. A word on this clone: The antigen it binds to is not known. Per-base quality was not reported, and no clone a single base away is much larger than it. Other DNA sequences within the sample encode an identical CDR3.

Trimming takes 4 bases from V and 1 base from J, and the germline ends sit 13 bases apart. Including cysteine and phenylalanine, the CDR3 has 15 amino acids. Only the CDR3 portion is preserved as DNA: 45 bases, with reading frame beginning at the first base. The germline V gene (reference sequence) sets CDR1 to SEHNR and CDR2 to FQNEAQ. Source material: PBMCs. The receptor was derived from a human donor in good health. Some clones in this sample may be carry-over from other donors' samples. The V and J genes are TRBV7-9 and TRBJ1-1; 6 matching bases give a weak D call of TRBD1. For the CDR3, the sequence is CASSSRGGENTEAFF. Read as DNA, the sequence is TGTGCCAGCAGCTCTCGGGGGGGCGAGAACACTGAAGCTTTCTTT.